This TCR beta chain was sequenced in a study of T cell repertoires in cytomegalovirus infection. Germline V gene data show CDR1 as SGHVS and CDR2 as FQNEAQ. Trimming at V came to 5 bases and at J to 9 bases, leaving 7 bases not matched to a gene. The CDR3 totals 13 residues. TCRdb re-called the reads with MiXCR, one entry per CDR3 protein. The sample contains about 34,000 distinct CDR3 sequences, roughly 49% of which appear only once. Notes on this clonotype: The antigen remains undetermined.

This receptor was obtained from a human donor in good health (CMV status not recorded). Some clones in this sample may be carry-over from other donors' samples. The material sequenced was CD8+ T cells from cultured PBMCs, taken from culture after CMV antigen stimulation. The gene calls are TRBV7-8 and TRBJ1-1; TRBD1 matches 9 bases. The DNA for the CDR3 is TGTGCCAGCAGCCCAGGACAGGGGCGGAAAGCTTTCTTT. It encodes CASSPGQGRKAFF.